The 12 T cell receptor beta chains below were found in one sample sequenced in a study of T cell changes during pregnancy in multiple sclerosis. The assay was immunoSEQ multiplex PCR, and TCRdb's table has in-frame clones only and misses some. The table lists tens of thousands of clones, around 91% of them singletons. The starting material was CD8+ T cells from peripheral blood mononuclear cells, obtained in the third trimester of pregnancy. These receptors originate from a female donor with multiple sclerosis, enrolled in a pregnancy study.

The V call is TRBV29-1, the J call TRBJ2-3, with TRBD2 identical over 13 bases. Germline values: CDR1 SQVTM, CDR2 ANQGSEA. The V gene end was trimmed by 6 bases and the J gene end by 0 bases; junction bases not matched to a gene: 3. The CDR3 contains 15 residues. The chain's CDR3 is CSVRGLAGSTDTQYF. For the CDR3, the DNA is TGCAGCGTCCGGGGACTAGCGGGGAGCACAGATACGCAGTATTTT.

This chain connects TRBV2 to TRBJ2-7, with 12 bases fitting TRBD1. The J segment lost 7 bases and the V segment lost 6 bases, leaving 7 bases of the junction unmatched. The CDR3 loop spans 14 amino acids. Germline V gives CDR1 SNHLY, CDR2 FYNNEI. CDR3 amino acids: CASSQGQGAWEQYF. As DNA, the CDR3 is TGTGCCAGCAGCCAGGGACAGGGGGCTTGGGAGCAGTACTTC.

The chain joins TRBV9 to TRBJ2-4; 7 bases align to TRBD1. The germline V gene encodes CDR1 SGDLS and CDR2 YYNGEE. The CDR3 extends over 12 amino acids. V dropped 1 base and J dropped 8; count of bases not matched to a gene: 0. CDR3 residues: CASSVQGDIQYF. The CDR3 coding sequence is TGTGCCAGCAGCGTACAGGGGGACATTCAGTACTTC.

V and J are TRBV6-4 and TRBJ2-1; TRBD2 matches 8 bases. V lost 6 bases, J lost 4 bases, and 11 bases stayed unmatched. Germline assignment: CDR1 MRHNA and CDR2 SNTAGT. The CDR3 runs to 16 residues. The CDR3 protein is CASRSESGLEYNEQFF. DNA for the CDR3: TGTGCCAGCAGAAGTGAATCGGGACTAGAATACAATGAGCAGTTCTTC.

The chain couples TRBV30 to TRBJ2-1, with D tentatively TRBD1 (6 bases). Germline values: CDR1 GTSNPN, CDR2 SVGIG (reference sequence). This CDR3 has 14 amino acids. The V gene lost 2 bases and the J gene lost 10 bases, with 18 bases spanning the gap. The CDR3 DNA follows: TGTGCCTGGAGTCCCGGGGCAGGGGCTGGGGAGCAGTTCTTC. Its protein is CAWSPGAGAGEQFF. The whole variable domain, filled in from reference TRBV30 and TRBJ2-1, reads SQTIHQWPATLVQPVGSPLSLECTVEGTSNPNLYWYRQAAGRGLQLLFYSVGIGQISSEVPQNLSASRPQDRQFILSSKKLLLSDSGFYLCAWSPGAGAGEQFFGPGTRLTVL.

This chain connects TRBV1 to TRBJ2-5; the table calls TRBD2, which could not be checked here. TRBV1 is classified as a pseudogene. The CDR3 extends over 17 amino acids. This chain's CDR3 is CTSSQALGGGEEETQYF. The CDR3 coding sequence is TGCACCAGCAGCCAAGCCCTCGGCGGGGGGGAGGAAGAGACCCAGTACTTC.

The gene calls are TRBV6-4 and TRBJ2-3, with TRBD1 as a possible D gene (6 bases). Trimming removed 5 bases from V and 5 bases from J, with 17 bases in between. Per germline, CDR1 MRHNA and CDR2 SNTAGT. This CDR3 region has 15 residues. DNA for the CDR3: TGTGCCAGCAGTCAGGACAGTGACAAAGGAGATACGCAGTATTTT. This codes for CASSQDSDKGDTQYF.

The chain joins TRBV9 to TRBJ2-2, with TRBD1 as a possible D gene (6 bases). V lost 4 bases, J lost 0 bases, and 13 bases lay in between. The CDR3 length is 16 residues. The germline CDR1 and CDR2 sequences are SGDLS and YYNGEE. The DNA of the CDR3 is TGTGCCAGCAGCCCGGGACACTTCGCGAACACCGGGGAGCTGTTTTTT. Protein product: CASSPGHFANTGELFF. The full variable domain, in which reference TRBV9 and TRBJ2-2 provide the parts outside the CDR3, is DSGVTQTPKHLITATGQRVTLRCSPRSGDLSVYWYQQSLDQGLQFLIQYYNGEERAKGNILERFSAQQFPDLHSELNLSSLELGDSALYFCASSPGHFANTGELFFGEGSRLTVL.

This clone appeared many times. The rearrangement uses TRBV6-5 and TRBJ2-7; 7 bases are shared with TRBD1. Germline CDR1 is MNHEY and CDR2 is SVGAGI. The J segment lost 3 bases and the V segment lost 0 bases, leaving 8 bases of the junction unmatched. The CDR3 length is 16 residues. The CDR3 sequence: CASSYSIQGSLYEQYF. The CDR3 DNA is TGTGCCAGCAGTTACTCGATACAGGGGTCCCTCTACGAGCAGTACTTC.

The chain is built from TRBV7-8 and TRBJ1-2, with TRBD1 matching over 11 bases. Trimming removed 5 bases from V and 8 bases from J; junction bases left unmatched: 7. CDR3 length equals 14 residues. The V gene's germline CDR1 is SGHVS and CDR2 FQNEAQ. The CDR3 nucleotides are TGTGCCAGCAGCCCTGGGGACAGGGGGGACGGCTACACCTTC. Residues: CASSPGDRGDGYTF.

This clone was seen a single time. The J gene is TRBJ1-1, the V gene TRBV19, with D perhaps TRBD1 (5 bases). Deletions cut 5 bases from V and 1 base from J, with 14 bases between. From germline, CDR1 is LNHDA and CDR2 SQIVND (reference sequence). This CDR3 has 15 residues. CDR3 protein: CASSWGGESNTEAFF. Here the CDR3 DNA reads TGTGCCAGTAGTTGGGGGGGGGAATCGAACACTGAAGCTTTCTTT.

The rearrangement joins TRBV25-1 to TRBJ2-7, with TRBD1 as a possible D gene (6 bases). V gave up 7 bases and J gave up 5 bases, with 24 bases separating them. Germline V CDR1 and CDR2: MGHDK, SYGVNS. The CDR3 extends over 16 amino acids. The CDR3 DNA reads as TGTGCCAGCACCATACATTCACAGAGATACAGGGACGAGCAGTACTTC. Amino acid sequence: CASTIHSQRYRDEQYF.